This T cell receptor (beta chain) was identified during a study of vaccination and CD4 T cells after COVID-19. Study-wide context: Stimulation used overlapping spike peptides from SARS-CoV-2, HCoV-NL63, HCoV-OC43 and HCoV-229E.

This clonotype turned up a few times. The antigen is unknown. The Oncomine TCR Beta short-read assay generated sequence data from the DNA of cultured CD4+ T cells. A single record per CDR3 protein comes from TCRdb applying MiXCR to the PCR reads. The sample records about 20,000 distinct CDR3 sequences, about three fifths being singletons. This sample's treatment: approximately nine-day PBMC culture with coronavirus spike peptide pools or control peptides (ViraFEST assay). In germline, CDR1 is SGHVS, CDR2 FQNEAQ. The J segment lost 8 bases and the V segment lost 3 bases, leaving 8 bases of the junction unmatched. The CDR3 runs 15 residues.

The chain joins TRBV7-8 to TRBJ1-2, with 11 bases that match TRBD1. The sequencing sample was made of CD4+ T cells from blood, cultured in vitro. The TCR sequence derives from a human donor who had recovered from COVID-19. CDR3 sequence reads: CASSFIGQGAGGYTF. The CDR3, as DNA: TGTGCCAGCAGCTTCATAGGACAGGGGGCTGGAGGCTACACCTTC.